This T cell receptor beta chain stems from a study of OX40 agonist ivuxolimab in advanced cancers. The study in broad terms: Ivuxolimab was a fully human IgG2 agonistic monoclonal antibody targeting the costimulatory receptor OX40 (CD134). Intravenous ivuxolimab was administered to patients every 2 weeks at six dose levels: 0.01, 0.1, 0.3, 1.5, 3 and 10 mg/kg. Of the roughly 50 dose-escalation patients, hepatocellular carcinoma was present in roughly 19, melanoma in roughly 15, renal cell carcinoma in 9 and head and neck cancer in 9. In the dose-escalation cohort, 82.7% of patients were male, and the mean age was approximately 60 years, with a range of 23 to 79. Prior anti-PD-1, anti-PD-L1 or anti-CTLA-4 therapy was permitted, and checkpoint inhibitors had been received by 30% to 40% of dose-escalation patients. Partial responses were achieved by three dose-escalation patients, of whom one had hepatocellular carcinoma and two had cutaneous melanoma. Peripheral TCRbeta sequencing aimed to test whether ivuxolimab altered TCR sequence diversity and caused clonal T-cell expansion. The monotherapy dose-escalation portion (N = 52 patients) of the phase I ivuxolimab trial is reported in the paper.

Patients with a history of autoimmune disease or receiving systemic immunosuppression were excluded from the trial. In every dose cohort, peripheral blood was drawn for TCR sequencing at baseline, cycle 4 day 1, and cycle 7 day 1. The samples were drawn from a first-in-human, open-label, multicenter phase I dose-escalation trial of ivuxolimab. The trial enrolled adults with locally advanced or metastatic head and neck squamous cell, hepatocellular, melanoma or renal cell carcinoma. CD4+ and CD8+ T cells were sorted separately from peripheral blood before TCR sequencing. What the authors observed across the whole study: Low levels of normalized T-cell clonal expansion were also seen in some nonresponding patients. At doses of 0.1 to 3.0 mg/kg, clonal expansion of both CD4+ and CD8+ blood T cells was observed from baseline to week 6. On average, CD8+ T cells showed more expanded clones than CD4+ T cells after ivuxolimab. Which antigens the clonally expanded peripheral T cells were specific for was not determined. In the 0.1-3.0 mg/kg groups, partial responders had among the lowest normalized peripheral clonal expansion, particularly in CD8+ T cells.

Genomic DNA was extracted from sorted cells for sequencing of the TCRbeta CDR3 region. The immunoSEQ Assay was used for sequencing of TCRbeta CDR3 regions. TCRdb holds this immuneACCESS table with in-frame rearrangements only. Some clones are missing; in checked studies, unresolved V genes explain under half, and the rest has no known cause. The sample table holds approximately 62,000 clones, of which around 92% were seen once. 13% of the sample lies in the top ten. The germline V gene gives CDR1 as SGHDT and CDR2 as YYEEEE. Including cysteine and phenylalanine, the CDR3 has 15 amino acids. Here the CDR3 DNA is all that survives: 45 bases in frame from base 1. Trimming at the junction amounts to 4 bases on V and 2 bases on J, and the germline ends lie 16 bases apart. As to this clone: This receptor's antigen is unknown. Base quality data are lacking; no much larger clone is found one base away.

This specimen consisted of CD4+ or CD8+ T cells sorted from blood, obtained in a trial of the OX40 agonist ivuxolimab. The origin of this receptor is an adult with an advanced solid tumor such as melanoma, head and neck, liver or kidney cancer. The chain is assembled from TRBV5-6 and TRBJ2-7; TRBD2 could be the D gene, as 6 bases match. The DNA is TGTGCCAGCAGCCCTCGGGACTCAGTCCCCTACGAGCAGTACTTC. This yields the protein CASSPRDSVPYEQYF.